This TCR beta chain was sequenced during a study of blood T cell repertoires in COVID-19. Across the whole study: The study drew acute and convalescent COVID-19 samples from the United States, Italy and Spain.

This CDR3 is 17 amino acids long. The authors' processing: Amplification from reference gene primers served as the basis for estimated nucleated cell counts. Assay: immunoSEQ multiplex PCR; the TCRdb copy retains only in-frame clones and omits some. The V and J calls and clone size are taken from that table; D and trimming were inferred from the DNA. Of 65,000 to 80,000 clones in the sample, roughly 87% were seen once. The sample taken for sequencing was peripheral blood. The gene calls are TRBV21-1 and TRBJ2-1; the table's D gene call, TRBD1, was not cross checked with the DNA. TRBV21-1 is an annotated pseudogene. The source is a man aged 45-65 years with acute or convalescent COVID-19. The CDR3 DNA sequence: TGTGCCAGCAGCAGACTTATATGGGACAGGGGGCAAGATGAGCAGTTCTTC. The encoded protein is CASSRLIWDRGQDEQFF.